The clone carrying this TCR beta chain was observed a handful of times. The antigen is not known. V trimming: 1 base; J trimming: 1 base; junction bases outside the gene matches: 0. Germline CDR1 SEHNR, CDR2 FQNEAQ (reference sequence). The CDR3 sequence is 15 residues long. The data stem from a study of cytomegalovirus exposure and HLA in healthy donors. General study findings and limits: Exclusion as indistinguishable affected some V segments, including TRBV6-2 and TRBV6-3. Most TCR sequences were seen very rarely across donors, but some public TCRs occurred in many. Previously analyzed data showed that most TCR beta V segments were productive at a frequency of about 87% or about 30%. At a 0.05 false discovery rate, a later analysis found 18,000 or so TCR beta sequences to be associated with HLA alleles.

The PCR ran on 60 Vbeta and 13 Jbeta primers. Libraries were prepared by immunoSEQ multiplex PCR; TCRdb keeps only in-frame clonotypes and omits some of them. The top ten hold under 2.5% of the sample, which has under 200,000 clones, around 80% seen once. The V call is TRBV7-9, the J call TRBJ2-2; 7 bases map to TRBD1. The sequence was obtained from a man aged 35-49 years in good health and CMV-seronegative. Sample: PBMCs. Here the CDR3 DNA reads TGTGCCAGCAGCTTAGGACAGGGGAACACCGGGGAGCTGTTTTTT. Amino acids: CASSLGQGNTGELFF.